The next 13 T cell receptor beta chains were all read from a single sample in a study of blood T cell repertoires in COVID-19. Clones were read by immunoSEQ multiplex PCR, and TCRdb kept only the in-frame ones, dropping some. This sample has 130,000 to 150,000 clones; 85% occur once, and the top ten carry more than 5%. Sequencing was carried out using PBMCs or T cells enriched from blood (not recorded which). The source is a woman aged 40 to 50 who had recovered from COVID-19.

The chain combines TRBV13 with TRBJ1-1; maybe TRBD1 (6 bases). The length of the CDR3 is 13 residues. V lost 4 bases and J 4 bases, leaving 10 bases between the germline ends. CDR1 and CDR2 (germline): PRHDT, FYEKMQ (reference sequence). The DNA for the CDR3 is TGTGCCAGCAGCTCTAGGGGGGGCACTGAAGCTTTCTTT. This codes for CASSSRGGTEAFF.

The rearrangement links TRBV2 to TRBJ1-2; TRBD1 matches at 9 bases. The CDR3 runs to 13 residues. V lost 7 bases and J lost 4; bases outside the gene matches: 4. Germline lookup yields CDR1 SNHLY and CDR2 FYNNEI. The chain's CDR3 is CASNVQGAYGYTF. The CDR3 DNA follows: TGTGCCAGCAATGTACAGGGGGCCTATGGCTACACCTTC.

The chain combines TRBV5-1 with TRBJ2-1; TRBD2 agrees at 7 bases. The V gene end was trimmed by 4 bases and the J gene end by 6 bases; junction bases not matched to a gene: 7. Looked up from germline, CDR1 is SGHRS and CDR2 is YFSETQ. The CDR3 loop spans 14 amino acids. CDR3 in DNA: TGCGCCAGCAGCCTATCCCTAGCGGTCAATGAGCAGTTCTTC. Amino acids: CASSLSLAVNEQFF.

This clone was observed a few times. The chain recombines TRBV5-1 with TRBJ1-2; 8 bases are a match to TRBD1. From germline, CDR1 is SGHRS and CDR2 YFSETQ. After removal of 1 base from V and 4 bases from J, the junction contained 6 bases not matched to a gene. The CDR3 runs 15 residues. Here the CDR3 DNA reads TGCGCCAGCAGCTTGTCGGGACAGGATCCCTATGGCTACACCTTC. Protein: CASSLSGQDPYGYTF.

The CDR3 nucleotides are TGTGCCAGCAGCCAAGGTTGGGGGGGGGCGAGCTCTGGAAACACCATATATTTT. Translated, it gives CASSQGWGGASSGNTIYF. This sequence joins TRBV3-1 (or the pseudogene TRBV3-2) and TRBJ1-3, with D maybe TRBD1 (6 bases). Trimming took 1 base from V and 0 from J, leaving 16 bases between them. The CDR3 has 18 residues. Germline V gene sequence: CDR1 LGHDT, CDR2 YNNKEL (reference sequence).

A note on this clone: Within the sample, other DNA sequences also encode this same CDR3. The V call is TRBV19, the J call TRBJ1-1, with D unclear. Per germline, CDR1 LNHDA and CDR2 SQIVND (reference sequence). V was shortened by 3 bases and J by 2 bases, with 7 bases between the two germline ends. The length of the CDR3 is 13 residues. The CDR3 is CASSIPGNTEAFF. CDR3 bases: TGTGCCAGTAGTATTCCGGGAAACACTGAAGCTTTCTTT.

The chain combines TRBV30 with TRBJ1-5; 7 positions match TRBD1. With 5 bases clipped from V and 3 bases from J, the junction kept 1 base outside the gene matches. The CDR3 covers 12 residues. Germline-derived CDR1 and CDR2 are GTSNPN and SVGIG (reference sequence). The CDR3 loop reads CAWGQDNQPQHF. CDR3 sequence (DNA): TGTGCCTGGGGACAGGACAATCAGCCCCAGCATTTT.

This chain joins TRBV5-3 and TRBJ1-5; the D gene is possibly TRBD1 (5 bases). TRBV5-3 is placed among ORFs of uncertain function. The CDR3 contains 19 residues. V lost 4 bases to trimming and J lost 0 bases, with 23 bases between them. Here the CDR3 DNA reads TGTGCCAGAAGCCGCGATAGGGGTGGTGGAATGTATAGCAATCAGCCCCAGCATTTT. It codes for CARSRDRGGGMYSNQPQHF.

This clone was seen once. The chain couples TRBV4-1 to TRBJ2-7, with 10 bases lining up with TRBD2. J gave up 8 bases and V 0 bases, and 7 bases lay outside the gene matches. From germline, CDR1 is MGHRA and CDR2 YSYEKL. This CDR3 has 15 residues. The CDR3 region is CASSQEPSGSLQQYF. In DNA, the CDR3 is TGCGCCAGCAGCCAAGAGCCTAGCGGGAGTCTCCAGCAGTACTTC.

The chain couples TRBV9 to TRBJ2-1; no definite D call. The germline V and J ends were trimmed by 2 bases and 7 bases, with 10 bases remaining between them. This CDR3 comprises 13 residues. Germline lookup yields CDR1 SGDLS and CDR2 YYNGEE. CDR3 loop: CASSVASPNEQFF. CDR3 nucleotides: TGTGCCAGCAGCGTTGCGTCCCCTAATGAGCAGTTCTTC.

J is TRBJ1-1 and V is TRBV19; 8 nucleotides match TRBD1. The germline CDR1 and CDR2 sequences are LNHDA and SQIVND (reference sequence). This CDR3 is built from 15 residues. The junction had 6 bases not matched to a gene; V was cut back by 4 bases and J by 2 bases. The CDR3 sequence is CASSKDRAHNTEAFF. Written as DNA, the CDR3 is TGTGCCAGTAGTAAGGACAGGGCGCACAACACTGAAGCTTTCTTT.

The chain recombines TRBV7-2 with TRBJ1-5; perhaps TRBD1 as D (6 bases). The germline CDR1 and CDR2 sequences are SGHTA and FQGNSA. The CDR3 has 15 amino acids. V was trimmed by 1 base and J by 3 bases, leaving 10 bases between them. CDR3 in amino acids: CASSLEGDINQPQHF. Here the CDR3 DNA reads TGTGCCAGCAGCTTAGAGGGGGACATCAATCAGCCCCAGCATTTT.

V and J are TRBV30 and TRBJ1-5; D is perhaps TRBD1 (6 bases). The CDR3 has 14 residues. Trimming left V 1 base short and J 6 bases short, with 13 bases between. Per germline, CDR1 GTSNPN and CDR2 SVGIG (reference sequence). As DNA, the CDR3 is TGTGCCTGGAGTGAGGGCAGGGGAAGTCAGCCCCAGCATTTT. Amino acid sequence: CAWSEGRGSQPQHF.